The 8 T cell receptor beta chains presented below share a single source sample, sequenced in a study of blood T cell repertoires in COVID-19. The method was immunoSEQ multiplex PCR; TCRdb's version includes in-frame clones alone and lacks a portion of them. This table holds some 75,000 clones, roughly 76% found once. Sequencing used peripheral blood. Receptors originate from a woman of 80 years or more with active or convalescent COVID-19.

This clone was counted a single time. The genes are TRBV6-5 and TRBJ2-2, with unresolved D. V lost 2 bases and J lost 1, with 8 bases in between. The CDR3 has 15 residues. Germline V gene sequence: CDR1 MNHEY, CDR2 SVGAGI. CDR3 sequence reads: CASSYRLVNTGELFF. CDR3 in DNA: TGTGCCAGCAGTTACCGACTCGTGAACACCGGGGAGCTGTTTTTT.

This chain connects TRBV9 to TRBJ2-2; 9 nucleotides align to TRBD1. The CDR3 contains 14 residues. V was pared by 2 bases and J by 5 bases, with 1 base of the junction left unmatched. The germline gives CDR1 SGDLS, CDR2 YYNGEE. The chain's CDR3 is CASSVGQGTGELFF. DNA for the CDR3: TGTGCCAGCAGCGTCGGACAGGGGACCGGGGAGCTGTTTTTT.

The rearrangement uses TRBV6-5 and TRBJ2-6; perhaps TRBD1 as D (6 bases). CDR1 is MNHEY, CDR2 SVGAGI, per germline. The CDR3 covers 16 residues. V was cut by 1 base and J by 1 base, with 8 bases left in between. The CDR3 sequence: CASSYFRGSGANVLTF. The CDR3 nucleotides read TGTGCCAGCAGTTACTTCAGGGGATCTGGGGCCAACGTCCTGACTTTC.

This clone was picked up one time. The chain has TRBV15 and TRBJ1-6, with TRBD1 as a possible D gene (5 bases). V lost 4 bases and J lost 8, with 9 bases in between. CDR3 length: 13 amino acids. Germline V gives CDR1 LNHNV, CDR2 YYDKDF (reference sequence). The CDR3 loop reads CATSIVGDSPLHF. DNA of the CDR3: TGTGCCACCAGCATCGTAGGGGATTCACCCCTCCACTTT.

This rearrangement joins TRBV7-8 to TRBJ2-3; 9 nucleotides line up with TRBD1. Trimming removed 1 base from V and 6 bases from J; junction bases left unmatched: 11. Germline CDR1 reads SGHVS; CDR2 reads FQNEAQ. This CDR3 has 17 residues. CDR3 coding DNA: TGTGCCAGCAGCTTAGACAGGGGGCCACGGAAACTGGATACGCAGTATTTT. Its translation is CASSLDRGPRKLDTQYF.

This clone was counted many times. The rearrangement links TRBV19 to TRBJ1-1; D is ambiguous. Germline CDR1 is LNHDA and CDR2 is SQIVND (reference sequence). This CDR3 is 15 amino acids long. V was pared by 3 bases and J by 0 bases, with 11 bases between. The CDR3 reads CASSISREMNTEAFF. The CDR3, as DNA: TGTGCCAGTAGTATTTCGAGGGAGATGAACACTGAAGCTTTCTTT.

The rearrangement links TRBV5-4 to TRBJ2-3, with D possibly matching TRBD2 (6 bases). CDR3 length equals 18 residues. Trimming pared 3 bases from V and 2 bases from J, leaving 22 bases between. CDR1 and CDR2 from the germline V gene are SGHNT and YYREEE (reference sequence). CDR3 bases: TGTGCCAGCAGCTCAGATCCGGGACTCGTCCAGTACACAGATACGCAGTATTTT. Amino acid sequence: CASSSDPGLVQYTDTQYF.

V is TRBV11-1 and J is TRBJ1-6; 8 bases align to TRBD1. Germline V gene lookup returns CDR1 SGHAT and CDR2 FQDESV (reference sequence). This CDR3 contains 14 residues. V was clipped by 5 bases and J by 5 bases; unmatched bases: 2. The CDR3 nucleotides read TGTGCCAGCAGCCGGACAGGGAATAATTCACCCCTCCACTTT. It is translated as CASSRTGNNSPLHF.